The next 15 T cell receptor beta chains were all read from a single sample in a study of Ad26.COV2.S vaccination and SARS-CoV-2 variants. The assay was immunoSEQ multiplex PCR, and TCRdb's table has in-frame clones only and misses some. The sample comprises about 350,000 clones, roughly 91% of which are singletons, and 3.4% rests with the top ten. Sample treatment: approximately 18 received Ad26.COV2.S at low or high dose, single or two shots; about 5 received placebo; per-sample allocation not given. Samples were taken on day 63 after the first vaccine or placebo injection. The sample in question was peripheral blood, obtained in a trial of Ad26.COV2.S vaccine versus placebo. The receptors originated from a person aged 18-65 years who received the Ad26.COV2.S COVID-19 vaccine or a placebo.

The rearrangement links TRBV7-6 to TRBJ2-3; 7 bases are a match to TRBD2. Germline-derived CDR1 and CDR2 are SGHVS and FNYEAQ. V gave up 2 bases and J gave up 1 base; unmatched junction bases: 9. The CDR3 sequence is 17 residues long. In DNA form, the CDR3 reads TGTGCCAGCAGCTTATACCGCCCAGCGGGGCGCACAGATACGCAGTATTTT. It encodes CASSLYRPAGRTDTQYF.

The CDR3 coding sequence is TGTGCCAGCAGCAAAGCGCAGGGCAGGGACTATGGCTACACCTTC. Translated, it gives CASSKAQGRDYGYTF. This chain uses TRBV21-1 with TRBJ1-2; the table's D call TRBD1 went unverified against the DNA. TRBV21-1 is flagged as a pseudogene. This CDR3 comprises 15 residues.

The gene calls are TRBV7-3 and TRBJ2-1; perhaps TRBD2 as D (5 bases). This CDR3 region has 13 residues. V was clipped by 1 base and J by 7 bases, with 8 bases between them. The germline CDR1 and CDR2 sequences are SGHTA and FQGTGA. In DNA form, the CDR3 reads TGTGCCAGCAGCTTAATGGGAGCAAATGAGCAGTTCTTC. Its translation is CASSLMGANEQFF.

The gene calls are TRBV11-2 and TRBJ2-1; D unresolved. With 1 base removed from V and 7 bases from J, the gap between germline ends came to 11 bases. The CDR3 extends over 14 amino acids. The V gene's germline CDR1 is SGHAT and CDR2 FQNNGV. CDR3: CASSLVWVPNEQFF. CDR3 coding DNA: TGTGCCAGCAGCTTAGTTTGGGTCCCAAATGAGCAGTTCTTC.

The chain is built from TRBV5-8 and TRBJ1-1; D remains ambiguous. CDR1 SGHTS and CDR2 YDEGEE come from the germline V gene. The V end lost 4 bases, the J end lost 1 base, and 8 bases lay between the germline ends. The CDR3 runs 13 residues. CDR3 in DNA: TGTGCCAGCAGCCCTAGATGGAACACTGAAGCTTTCTTT. Protein sequence: CASSPRWNTEAFF.

The V call is TRBV7-2, the J call TRBJ1-5; D might be TRBD1 (6 bases). V lost 5 bases and J lost 5, with 13 bases in between. Germline V gene lookup returns CDR1 SGHTA and CDR2 FQGNSA. The CDR3 runs to 14 residues. The CDR3 reads CASSPRGLDQPQHF. The CDR3 DNA reads TGTGCCAGCAGCCCCAGGGGATTGGATCAGCCCCAGCATTTT.

With respect to this clone: The CDR3 end shows no conserved phenylalanine or tryptophan, and so a read error is likely. The DNA is left out, because the CDR3 cannot be placed on it with certainty; the CDR3 is given as TCRdb lists it. The chain combines TRBV6-1 with TRBJ2-7; the D call of TRBD1 is as the table states it, not checked on the DNA. A total of 13 residues make up the CDR3, ends included. Germline-derived CDR1 and CDR2 are MNHNS and SASEGT. CDR3 loop: CASSETQDSPNSL.

V gene TRBV10-3 combines with J gene TRBJ2-3; TRBD2 matches 8 bases. Per the germline V gene, CDR1 is ENHRY and CDR2 is SYGVKD. The CDR3 loop spans 15 amino acids. With V trimmed by 3 bases and J by 11 bases, 13 bases remained unmatched. The CDR3 loop is CAISDPAGERLWQYF. The DNA for the CDR3 is TGTGCCATCAGTGACCCAGCGGGGGAGCGTCTATGGCAGTATTTT.

V is TRBV7-9 and J is TRBJ1-5; 7 nucleotides match TRBD1. In germline, CDR1 is SEHNR, CDR2 FQNEAQ (reference sequence). The CDR3 loop spans 18 amino acids. The J segment lost 5 bases and the V segment lost 0 bases, leaving 13 bases of the junction unmatched. The CDR3 sequence: CASSLAPGGGAGHQPQHF. CDR3 sequence (DNA): TGTGCCAGCAGCTTAGCGCCAGGAGGGGGCGCGGGCCATCAGCCCCAGCATTTT. Together with reference TRBV7-9 and TRBJ1-5, the CDR3 gives the full variable domain: DTGVSQNPRHKITKRGQNVTFRCDPISEHNRLYWYRQTLGQGPEFLTYFQNEAQLEKSRLLSDRFSAERPKGSFSTLEIQRTEQGDSAMYLCASSLAPGGGAGHQPQHFGDGTRLSIL.

The chain couples TRBV9 to TRBJ1-2; D is undetermined. This CDR3 is 15 amino acids long. Trimming removed 2 bases at V and 7 bases at J, with 18 bases between. Germline V gives CDR1 SGDLS, CDR2 YYNGEE. The CDR3 is CASSVTPISNSGYTF. The CDR3 DNA reads as TGTGCCAGCAGCGTGACACCGATATCTAATAGTGGCTACACCTTC. Full variable domain (outside the CDR3, taken from reference TRBV9 and TRBJ1-2): DSGVTQTPKHLITATGQRVTLRCSPRSGDLSVYWYQQSLDQGLQFLIQYYNGEERAKGNILERFSAQQFPDLHSELNLSSLELGDSALYFCASSVTPISNSGYTFGSGTRLTVV.

V usage is TRBV11-2 and J usage is TRBJ1-4; weak D call: TRBD1 (5 bases). The length of the CDR3 is 14 residues. Per the germline V gene, CDR1 is SGHAT and CDR2 is FQNNGV. Trimming removed 2 bases from V and 5 bases from J, with 9 bases in between. The CDR3 DNA follows: TGTGCCAGCAGCTTATTTGCAGGGAATGAAAAACTGTTTTTT. Amino acid sequence: CASSLFAGNEKLFF.

The chain is built from TRBV9 and TRBJ2-5; 8 bases agree with TRBD2. In germline, CDR1 is SGDLS, CDR2 YYNGEE. Unmatched junction bases numbered 6, after V lost 4 bases and J lost 4 bases. The CDR3 runs to 14 residues. The CDR3 DNA sequence: TGTGCCAGCAGCCCCACGAGCGGGGGAGAGACCCAGTACTTC. Protein product: CASSPTSGGETQYF.

V and J are TRBV5-1 and TRBJ1-6; 8 bases map to TRBD1. After removal of 4 bases from V and 7 bases from J, the junction contained 13 bases not matched to a gene. Germline V gives CDR1 SGHRS, CDR2 YFSETQ. The CDR3 length is 17 residues. CDR3 sequence: CASSPGQGRQSNSPLHF. The CDR3 nucleotides are TGCGCCAGCAGCCCAGGACAGGGAAGGCAGTCCAATTCACCCCTCCACTTT.

The chain employs TRBV9 and TRBJ2-1, with D uncertain. Germline CDR1 SGDLS, CDR2 YYNGEE. Trimming took 3 bases from V and 2 from J, leaving 18 bases between them. There are 17 residues in the CDR3. CDR3 in DNA: TGTGCCAGCAGCGCCCCGATGGGGTCCTTCACCTACAATGAGCAGTTCTTC. This codes for CASSAPMGSFTYNEQFF.

This clone appeared a single time. Written as DNA, the CDR3 is TGTGCCAGCAGCGCAGCAAAGGGGCAGAACACTGAAGCTTTCTTT. It is translated as CASSAAKGQNTEAFF. The genes are TRBV7-9 and TRBJ1-1; D is perhaps TRBD1 (5 bases). In germline, CDR1 is SEHNR, CDR2 FQNEAQ (reference sequence). The CDR3 covers 15 residues. Between the trimmed V and J ends, which lost 5 bases and 1 base, there was a span of 14 bases.